The sequence of this T cell receptor beta chain was determined in a study of shared clonotypes between healthy human individuals. Germline CDR1 ENHRY, CDR2 SYGVKD. Between the trimmed V and J ends, which lost 4 bases and 7 bases, there was a span of 14 bases. The CDR3 runs to 14 residues. Profiled with immunoSEQ multiplex PCR; TCRdb holds only in-frame clones, not every one. The data hold 780,000 or so clones, with around 77% observed a single time. The sample holds one count of this clone. The sequence derives from a woman aged 25 to 39 in good health. Sequenced material: memory CD4+ T cells sorted from blood. Subset in this sample: CD45RA-negative fraction. The chain uses TRBV10-3 and TRBJ1-3, with a tentative D call TRBD1 (5 bases). CDR3 sequence: CAISVGTRWNTIYF. DNA of the CDR3: TGTGCCATCAGTGTGGGGACCCGGTGGAACACCATATATTTT.